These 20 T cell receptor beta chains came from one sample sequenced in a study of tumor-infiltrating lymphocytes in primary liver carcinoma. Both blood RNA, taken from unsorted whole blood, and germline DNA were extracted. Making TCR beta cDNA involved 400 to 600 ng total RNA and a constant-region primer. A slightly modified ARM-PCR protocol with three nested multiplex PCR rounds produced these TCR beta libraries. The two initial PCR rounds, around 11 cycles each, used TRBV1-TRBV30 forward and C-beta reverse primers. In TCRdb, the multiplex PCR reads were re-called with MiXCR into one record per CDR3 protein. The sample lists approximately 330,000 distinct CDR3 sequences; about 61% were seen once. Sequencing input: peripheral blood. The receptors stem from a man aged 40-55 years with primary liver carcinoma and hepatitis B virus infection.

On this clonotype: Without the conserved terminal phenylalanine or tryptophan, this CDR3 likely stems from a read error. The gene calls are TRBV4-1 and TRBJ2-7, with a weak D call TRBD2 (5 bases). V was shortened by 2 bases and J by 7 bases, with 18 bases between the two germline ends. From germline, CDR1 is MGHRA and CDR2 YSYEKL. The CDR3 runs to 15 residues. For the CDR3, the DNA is TGCGCCAGCAGCCAAACCCGGACTGAGCCTAGGGAGCAGTACTCC. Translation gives CASSQTRTEPREQYS.

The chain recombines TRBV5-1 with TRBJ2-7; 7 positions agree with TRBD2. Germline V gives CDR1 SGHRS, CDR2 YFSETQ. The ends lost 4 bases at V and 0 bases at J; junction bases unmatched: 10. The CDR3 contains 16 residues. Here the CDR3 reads CASSKAPGGSSYEQYF. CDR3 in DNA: TGCGCCAGCAGCAAGGCCCCGGGGGGTAGCTCCTACGAGCAGTACTTC.

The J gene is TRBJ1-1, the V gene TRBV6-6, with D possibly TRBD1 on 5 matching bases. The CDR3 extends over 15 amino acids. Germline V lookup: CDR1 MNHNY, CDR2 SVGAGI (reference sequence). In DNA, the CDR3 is TGTACCATCAGAACCAAGGGGCCCCTCTCCACTGAAGCTTTCTTT. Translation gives CTIRTKGPLSTEAFF.

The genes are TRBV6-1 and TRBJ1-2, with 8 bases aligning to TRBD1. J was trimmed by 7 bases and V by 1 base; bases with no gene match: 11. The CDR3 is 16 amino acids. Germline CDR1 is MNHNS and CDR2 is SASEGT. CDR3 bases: TGTGCCAGCAGTGAAGGAATTCTGACAGGGGTCAGTGGCTACACCTTC. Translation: CASSEGILTGVSGYTF.

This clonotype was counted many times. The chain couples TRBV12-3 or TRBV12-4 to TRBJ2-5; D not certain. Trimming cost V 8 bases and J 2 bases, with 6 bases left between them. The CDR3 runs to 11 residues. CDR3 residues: CASGGQETQYF. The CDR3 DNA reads TGTGCCAGCGGCGGACAAGAGACCCAGTACTTC.

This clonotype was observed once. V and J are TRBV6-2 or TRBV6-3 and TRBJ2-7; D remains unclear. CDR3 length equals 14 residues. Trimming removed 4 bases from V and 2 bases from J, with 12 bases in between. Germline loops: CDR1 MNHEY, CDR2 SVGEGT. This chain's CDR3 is CASSCAERAYEQYF. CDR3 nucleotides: TGTGCCAGCAGTTGCGCTGAAAGGGCCTACGAGCAGTACTTC.

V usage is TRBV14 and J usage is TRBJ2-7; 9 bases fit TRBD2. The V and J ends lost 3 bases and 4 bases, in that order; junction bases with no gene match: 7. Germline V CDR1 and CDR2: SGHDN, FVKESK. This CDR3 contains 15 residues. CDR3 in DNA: TGTGCCAGCAGCCATCGGCGGGAGGGCTTATACGAGCAGTACTTC. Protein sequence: CASSHRREGLYEQYF.

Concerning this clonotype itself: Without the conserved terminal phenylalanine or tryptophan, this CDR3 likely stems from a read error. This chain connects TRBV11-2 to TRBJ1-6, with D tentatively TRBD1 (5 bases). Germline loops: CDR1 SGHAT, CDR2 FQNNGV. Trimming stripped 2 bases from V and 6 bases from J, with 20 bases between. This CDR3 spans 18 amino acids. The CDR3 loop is CASSLSGTETSSNSPLHY. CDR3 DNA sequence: TGTGCCAGCAGCTTATCCGGGACGGAAACTTCTTCTAATTCACCCCTCCACTAT.

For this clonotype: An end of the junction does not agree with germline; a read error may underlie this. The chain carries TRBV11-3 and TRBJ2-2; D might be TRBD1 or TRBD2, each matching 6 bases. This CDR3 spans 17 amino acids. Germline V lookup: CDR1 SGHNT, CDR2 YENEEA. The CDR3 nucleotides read TGTGCCAACAGCTTAGGCCTGGGGGGCGCGGGCACCGGGGAGCAGTTTTTT. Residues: CANSLGLGGAGTGEQFF.

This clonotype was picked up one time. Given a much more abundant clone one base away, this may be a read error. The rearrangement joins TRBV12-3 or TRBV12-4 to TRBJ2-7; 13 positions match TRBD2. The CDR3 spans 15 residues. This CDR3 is CASRSGTSGTYEHYF. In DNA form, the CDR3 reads TGTGCCAGCAGATCCGGGACTAGCGGGACCTACGAGCACTACTTC.

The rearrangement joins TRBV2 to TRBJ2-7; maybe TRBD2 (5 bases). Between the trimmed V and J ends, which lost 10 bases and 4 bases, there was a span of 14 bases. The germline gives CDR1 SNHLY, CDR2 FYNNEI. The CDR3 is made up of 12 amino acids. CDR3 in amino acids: CATSDSVYEQYF. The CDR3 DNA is TGTGCCACCTCGGATAGCGTATACGAGCAGTACTTC.

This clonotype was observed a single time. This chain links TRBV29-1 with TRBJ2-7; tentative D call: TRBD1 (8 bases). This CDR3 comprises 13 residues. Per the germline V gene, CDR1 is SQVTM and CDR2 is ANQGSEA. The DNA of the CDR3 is TGCTGCGCGGGGGAACAGGGGGCCTACGAGCAGTACTTC. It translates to CCAGEQGAYEQYF.

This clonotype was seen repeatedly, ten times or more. This CDR3 reads CASSSPSGSRNEQYF. Here the CDR3 DNA reads TGTGCCAGCAGTTCCCCTAGCGGGAGTCGGAACGAGCAGTACTTC. The chain couples TRBV6-5 to TRBJ2-7, with TRBD2 matching over 10 bases. Trimming took 4 bases from V and 5 from J; bases not matched to a gene: 8. The CDR3 runs 15 residues. From germline, CDR1 is MNHEY and CDR2 SVGAGI.

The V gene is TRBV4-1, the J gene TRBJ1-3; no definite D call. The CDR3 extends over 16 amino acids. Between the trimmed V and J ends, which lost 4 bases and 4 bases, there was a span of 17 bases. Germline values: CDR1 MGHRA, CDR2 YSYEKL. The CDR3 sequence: CASSRVGISFGNTIYF. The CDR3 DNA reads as TGCGCCAGCAGCCGCGTGGGGATTTCCTTCGGAAACACCATATATTTT.

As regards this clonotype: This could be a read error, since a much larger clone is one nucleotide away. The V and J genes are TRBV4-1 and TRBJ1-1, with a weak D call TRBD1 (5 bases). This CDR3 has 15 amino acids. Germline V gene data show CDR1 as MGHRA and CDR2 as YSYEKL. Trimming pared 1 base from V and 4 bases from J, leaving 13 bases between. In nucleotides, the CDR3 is TGCGCCAGCAGCCAAGCGGGGAGGAGGGGCACTGAAGCTTTCTTT. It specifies CASSQAGRRGTEAFF.

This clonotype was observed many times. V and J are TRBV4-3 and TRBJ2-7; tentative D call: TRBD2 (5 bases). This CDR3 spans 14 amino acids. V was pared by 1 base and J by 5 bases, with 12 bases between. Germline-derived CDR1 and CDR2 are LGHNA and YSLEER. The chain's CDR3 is CASSQAQDWNEQYF. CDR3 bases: TGCGCCAGCAGCCAAGCGCAGGACTGGAACGAGCAGTACTTC.

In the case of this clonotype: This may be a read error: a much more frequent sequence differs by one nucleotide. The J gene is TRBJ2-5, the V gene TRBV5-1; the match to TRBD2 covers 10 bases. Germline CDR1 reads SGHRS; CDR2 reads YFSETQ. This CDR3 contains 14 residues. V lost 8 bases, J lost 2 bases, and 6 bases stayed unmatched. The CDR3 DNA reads TGCGCCAGGAGCCTAGCGGGAGCTCAAGAGACCCAGTACTTC. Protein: CARSLAGAQETQYF.

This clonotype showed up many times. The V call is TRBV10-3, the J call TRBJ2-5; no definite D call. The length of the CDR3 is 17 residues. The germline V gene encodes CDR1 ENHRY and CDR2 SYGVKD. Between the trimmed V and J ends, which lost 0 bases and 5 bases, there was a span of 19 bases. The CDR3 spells CAISESFSGNPEETQYF. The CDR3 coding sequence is TGTGCCATCAGTGAGTCATTCTCGGGCAACCCGGAGGAGACCCAGTACTTC.

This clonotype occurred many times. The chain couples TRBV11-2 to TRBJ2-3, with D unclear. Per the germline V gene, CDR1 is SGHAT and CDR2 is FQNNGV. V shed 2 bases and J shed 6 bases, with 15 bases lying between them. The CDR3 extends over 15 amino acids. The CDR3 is CASSLNGGHGDTQYF. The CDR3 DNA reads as TGTGCCAGCAGCTTAAACGGTGGCCACGGTGATACGCAGTATTTT.

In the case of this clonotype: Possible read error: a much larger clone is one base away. CDR3 DNA: TGTGCCAGCCAAGAATCGGGTATGTGTGAGCAGTACTTC. Its translation: CASQESGMCEQYF. The chain is built from TRBV6-2 or TRBV6-3 and TRBJ2-7, with D unresolved. Trimming left V 8 bases short and J 7 bases short, with 18 bases between. The V gene's germline CDR1 is MNHEY and CDR2 SVGEGT. The CDR3 has 13 residues.